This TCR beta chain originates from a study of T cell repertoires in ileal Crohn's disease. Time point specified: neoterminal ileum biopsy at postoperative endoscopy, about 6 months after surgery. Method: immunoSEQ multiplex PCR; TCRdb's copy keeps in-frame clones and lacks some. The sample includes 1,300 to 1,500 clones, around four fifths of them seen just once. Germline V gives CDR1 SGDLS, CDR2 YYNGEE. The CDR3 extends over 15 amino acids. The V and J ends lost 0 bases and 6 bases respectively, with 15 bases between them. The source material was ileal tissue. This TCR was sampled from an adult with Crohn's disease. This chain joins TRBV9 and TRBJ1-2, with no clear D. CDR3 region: CASSVGWGFGDGYTF. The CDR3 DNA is TGTGCCAGCAGCGTAGGATGGGGATTTGGAGATGGCTACACCTTC.